This T cell receptor (beta chain) was profiled in a study of T cell changes during pregnancy in multiple sclerosis. The data were produced by immunoSEQ multiplex PCR, yet TCRdb's version contains in-frame clones alone and is incomplete. The table has roughly 110,000 clones, more than 80% seen once. The TCR originated in a female donor with multiple sclerosis, enrolled in a pregnancy study. This specimen was peripheral blood, taken before pregnancy.

The CDR3 coding sequence is TGTGCCAGCAGCCACGCGGAGACCCAGTACTTC. This encodes CASSHAETQYF. The genes are TRBV7-9 and TRBJ2-5; D ambiguous. In germline, CDR1 is SEHNR, CDR2 FQNEAQ (reference sequence). CDR3 size: 11 residues. The V end was cut by 5 bases, the J end by 5 bases, with 6 bases between.